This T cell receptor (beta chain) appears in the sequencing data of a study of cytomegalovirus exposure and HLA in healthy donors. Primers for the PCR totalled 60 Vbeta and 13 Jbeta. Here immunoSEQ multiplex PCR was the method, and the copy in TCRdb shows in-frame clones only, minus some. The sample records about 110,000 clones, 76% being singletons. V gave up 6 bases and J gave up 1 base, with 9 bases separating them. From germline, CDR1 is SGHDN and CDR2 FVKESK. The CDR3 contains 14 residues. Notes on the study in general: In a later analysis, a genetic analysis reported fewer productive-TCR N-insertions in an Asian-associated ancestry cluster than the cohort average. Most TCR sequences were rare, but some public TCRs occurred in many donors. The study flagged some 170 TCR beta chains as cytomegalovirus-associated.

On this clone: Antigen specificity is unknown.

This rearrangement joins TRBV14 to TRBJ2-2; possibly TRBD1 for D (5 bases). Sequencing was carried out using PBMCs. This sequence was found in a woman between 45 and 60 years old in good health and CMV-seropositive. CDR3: CASRPGQNTGELFF. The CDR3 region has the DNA TGTGCCAGCAGACCCGGACAGAACACCGGGGAGCTGTTTTTT.